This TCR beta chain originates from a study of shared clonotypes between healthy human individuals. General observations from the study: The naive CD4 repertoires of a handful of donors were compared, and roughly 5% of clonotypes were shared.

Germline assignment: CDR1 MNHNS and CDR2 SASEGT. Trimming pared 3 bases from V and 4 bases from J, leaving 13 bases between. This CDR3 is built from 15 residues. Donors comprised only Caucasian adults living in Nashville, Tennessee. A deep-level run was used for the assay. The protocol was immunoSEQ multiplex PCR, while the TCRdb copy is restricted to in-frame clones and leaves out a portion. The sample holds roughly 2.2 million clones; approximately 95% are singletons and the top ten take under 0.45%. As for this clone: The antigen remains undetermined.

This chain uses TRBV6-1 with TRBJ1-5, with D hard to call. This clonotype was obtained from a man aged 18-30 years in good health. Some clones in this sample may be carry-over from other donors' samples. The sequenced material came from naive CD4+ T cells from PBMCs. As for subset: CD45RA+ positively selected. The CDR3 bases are TGTGCCAGCAGTGATGCTCCCCTTCGGAATCAGCCCCAGCATTTT. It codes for CASSDAPLRNQPQHF.